The rows below give T cell receptor beta chains drawn from one sample of a study of identical twins. MiXCR, applied by TCRdb to the 5' RACE reads, yields one record per CDR3 protein. This table holds approximately 630,000 distinct CDR3 sequences, about 7.1% found once. These data were also reused for a study on yellow fever vaccine responses in identical twins.

The material sequenced was PBMCs. All receptors come from a woman under 30 in good health. Both conserved end residues are part of each CDR3. The D gene is left open where the match is weak. Clone size is shown for a subset of rows, as once, few, many or a class of expanded clone.

>TRBJ2-7|TRBV7-3|-|few
TGTGCCAGCAGCTTAGGACGGCTAGAGTATAACGAGCAGTACTTC
CASSLGRLEYNEQYF
>TRBJ2-1|TRBV7-9|TRBD2|many
TGTGCCAGCAGCTTAGGTGGGACTAGCGTCAACAATGAGCAGTTCTTC
CASSLGGTSVNNEQFF
>TRBJ2-7|TRBV20-1|-|few
TGCAGTGCTAGACCTCGGGGTCTAGTGGATGAGCAGTACTTC
CSARPRGLVDEQYF
>TRBJ2-2|TRBV7-9|TRBD2|few
TGTGCCAGCAGCTTACGAAGCGGGAGGAACACCGGGGAGCTGTTTTTT
CASSLRSGRNTGELFF
>TRBJ2-2|TRBV5-1|TRBD2|-
TGCGCCAGCAGCGGGGGACTAGCGGGAGGAGGTTTGGACACCGGGGAGCTGTTTTTT
CASSGGLAGGGLDTGELFF
>TRBJ2-4|TRBV7-2|-|few
TGTGCCAGCAGCTTACGGGGCAGTATAGCCAAAAACATTCAGTACTTC
CASSLRGSIAKNIQYF
>TRBJ2-7|TRBV2|TRBD2|-
TGTGCCTTCTGCTGGGGACTAGCGGGAGGGACCCGGCGAAACGAGCAGTACTTC
CAFCWGLAGGTRRNEQYF
>TRBJ1-5|TRBV19|-|many
TGTGCCAGCGGATGGGGGGCGAATAGCAATCAGCCCCAGCATTTT
CASGWGANSNQPQHF
>TRBJ2-7|TRBV6-1|TRBD1|-
TGTGCCAGCAGCCAGGGGGTAGCGTTCGACGAGCAGTACTTC
CASSQGVAFDEQYF
>TRBJ1-1|TRBV20-1|TRBD1|-
TGCAGTGCTAAAGGACAGGGGGATCTGGGGAACACTGAAGCTTTCTTT
CSAKGQGDLGNTEAFF
>TRBJ2-1|TRBV6-1|TRBD2|once
TGTGCCAGCAGTCAACGAGGACTAGCGGACGGGGGGCAGTTCTTC
CASSQRGLADGGQFF
>TRBJ2-1|TRBV20-1|-|few
TGCAGTGCCGAAGTATATCCTTTACAGGTTAATGAGCAGTTCTTC
CSAEVYPLQVNEQFF
>TRBJ1-1|TRBV7-9|-|few
TGTGCCAGCAGCTTACAGGGGTTTTCGAACACTGAAGCTTTCTTT
CASSLQGFSNTEAFF
>TRBJ2-5|TRBV10-3|-|-
TGTGCCACCCACCGGGCAGGGGAGACCCAGTACTTC
CATHRAGETQYF
>TRBJ2-7|TRBV29-1|-|-
TGCAGCGTTCGGGACCTGATAGGCGAGCAGTACTTC
CSVRDLIGEQYF
>TRBJ1-2|TRBV2|-|many
TGTGCCAGCAGTGATACCGGGACATCTATTCTCGGTGGCTACACCTTC
CASSDTGTSILGGYTF
>TRBJ2-5|TRBV29-1|-|many
TGCAGCGTTGGCGATATGGGGACCCTTCAAGAGACCCAGTACTTC
CSVGDMGTLQETQYF
>TRBJ2-7|TRBV7-9|TRBD2|many
TGTGCCAGCAGCTTACTAGCGGGAGCCAACTACGAGCAGTACTTC
CASSLLAGANYEQYF
>TRBJ2-3|TRBV7-9|TRBD1|-
TGTGCCAGCCCTATAAAGGGACAGAACACAGATACGCAGTATTTT
CASPIKGQNTDTQYF
>TRBJ1-2|TRBV6-1|-|few
TGTGCCAGCAGACATACCGGGACATCTAACTATGGCTACACCTTC
CASRHTGTSNYGYTF
>TRBJ1-5|TRBV6-1|-|-
TGTGCCAGCAGTGAATCAGGGTACAATCAGCCCCAGCATTTT
CASSESGYNQPQHF
>TRBJ2-1|TRBV7-6|-|few
TGTGCCAGCAGCTTCTCTGGGGTCGATGAGCAGTTCTTC
CASSFSGVDEQFF
>TRBJ1-6|TRBV3-1|TRBD1|-
TGTGCCAGCAGCCTCACTACAGGGGGCGATTCACCCCTCCACTTT
CASSLTTGGDSPLHF
>TRBJ2-1|TRBV7-8|-|many
TGTGCCAGCACACTTCAGGGGATCGGGGATGAGCAGTTCTTC
CASTLQGIGDEQFF
>TRBJ2-1|TRBV5-1|TRBD1|few
TGCGCCAGCAGCGAGGGACAGGGGGCTCGGAATGAGCAGTTCTTC
CASSEGQGARNEQFF
>TRBJ2-7|TRBV28|TRBD2|-
TGTGCCAGCCTGGGACTAGCGGGGGGAACCTACGAGCAGTACTTC
CASLGLAGGTYEQYF
>TRBJ1-1|TRBV3-1|-|many
TGTGCCAGCAGCCCTCCGAGGGCCAACACTGAAGCTTTCTTT
CASSPPRANTEAFF
>TRBJ2-6|TRBV20-1|TRBD1|few
TGCAGTGCTAGAGCTTACGGGACAGGGATTGGGGCCAACGTCCTGACTTTC
CSARAYGTGIGANVLTF
>TRBJ2-6|TRBV10-3|-|-
TGTGCCATCCGCGGGGGCACACTCCCCAACTCGTCTGGGGCCAACGTCCTGACTTTC
CAIRGGTLPNSSGANVLTF
>TRBJ2-1|TRBV29-1|-|-
TGCAGCGTTGGGGGCGGCCATAGCTCCTACAATGAGCAGTTCTTC
CSVGGGHSSYNEQFF
>TRBJ2-1|TRBV20-1|-|few
TGCAGTGCTAGAGTTAAACCGACGACCGAATTCTCCGATGAGCAGTTCTTC
CSARVKPTTEFSDEQFF
>TRBJ1-2|TRBV5-1|TRBD1|many
TGCGCCAGCAGCCCTGGACAGGGGGCAGGCTATGGCTACACCTTC
CASSPGQGAGYGYTF
>TRBJ2-1|TRBV24-1|TRBD2|few
TGTGCCACCAGTGGACTAGCGGGAAACGGAGGGTACAATGAGCAGTTCTTC
CATSGLAGNGGYNEQFF
>TRBJ2-1|TRBV19|-|few
TGTGCCAGTACCTCCGACATATACAATGAGCAGTTCTTC
CASTSDIYNEQFF
>TRBJ2-5|TRBV28|-|few
TGTGCCAGCAGTACGGGCGGCTGGGGGCGAGCGGAGACCCAGTACTTC
CASSTGGWGRAETQYF
>TRBJ2-2|TRBV9|-|few
TGTGCCAGCAGCGTCAGGGGAATGAAGAACACCGGGGAGCTGTTTTTT
CASSVRGMKNTGELFF